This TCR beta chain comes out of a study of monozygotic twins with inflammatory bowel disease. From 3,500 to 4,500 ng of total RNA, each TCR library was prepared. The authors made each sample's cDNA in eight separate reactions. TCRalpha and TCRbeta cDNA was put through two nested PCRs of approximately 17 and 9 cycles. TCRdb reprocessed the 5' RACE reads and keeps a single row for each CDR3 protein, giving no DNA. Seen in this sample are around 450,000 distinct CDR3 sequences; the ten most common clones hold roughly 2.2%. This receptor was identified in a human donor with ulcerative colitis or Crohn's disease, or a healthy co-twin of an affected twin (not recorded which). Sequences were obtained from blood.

Here the CDR3 reads CASSFSPGEQFF. The rearrangement links TRBV28 to TRBJ2-1; TCRdb calls TRBD1, which cannot be checked without DNA. The V gene's germline CDR1 is MDHEN and CDR2 SYDVKM. The CDR3 has 12 amino acids.